This T cell receptor beta chain was retrieved from a study of blood T cell repertoires in COVID-19. The overall study: Samples came from the United States, Italy and Spain, spanning acute and convalescent COVID-19. The cDNA or gDNA used as material had been derived from T cells, B-cell-depleted T cells, or PBMCs.

The study drew participants aged about 18 to 90 years from 24 US areas. Repertoires were generated with immunoSEQ multiplex PCR, while TCRdb's copy carries only in-frame clones and drops some. The sample has approximately 250,000 clones, more than 70% seen once; the top ten hold 0.95% to 1.5%. The origin of this receptor is a woman aged 35 to 49 with acute COVID-19. The material sequenced was PBMCs or T cells enriched from blood (not recorded which).

The CDR3 here is CASTGDSYEQYF. In DNA, the CDR3 is TGTGCCAGTACGGGCGACAGTTACGAGCAGTACTTC. J is TRBJ2-7 and V is TRBV19; perhaps TRBD1 as D (5 bases). The CDR3 is 12 residues long. The germline V gene encodes CDR1 LNHDA and CDR2 SQIVND (reference sequence). Trimming left V 7 bases short and J 4 bases short, with 11 bases between.